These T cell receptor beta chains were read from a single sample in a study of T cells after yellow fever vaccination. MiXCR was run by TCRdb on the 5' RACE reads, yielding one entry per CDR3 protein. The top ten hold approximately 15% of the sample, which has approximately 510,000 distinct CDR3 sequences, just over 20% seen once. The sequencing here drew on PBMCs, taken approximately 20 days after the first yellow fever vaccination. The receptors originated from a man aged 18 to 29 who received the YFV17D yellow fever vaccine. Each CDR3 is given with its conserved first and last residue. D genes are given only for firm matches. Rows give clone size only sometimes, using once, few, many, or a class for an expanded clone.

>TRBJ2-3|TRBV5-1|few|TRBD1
TGCGCCAGCAGCTTCCACGGGGACAGGGGGGATACGCAGTATTTT
CASSFHGDRGDTQYF
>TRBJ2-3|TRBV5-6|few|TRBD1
TGTGCCAGCAGCTTGGGACAGGGCTACGGCACAGATACGCAGTATTTT
CASSLGQGYGTDTQYF
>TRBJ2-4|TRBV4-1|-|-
TGCGCCAGCAGCCAAGAAGGGATTCAGTACTTC
CASSQEGIQYF
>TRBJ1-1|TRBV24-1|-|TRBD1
TGTGCCACCAGTGATCCCCAGACAGGGGACACTGAAGCTTTCTTT
CATSDPQTGDTEAFF
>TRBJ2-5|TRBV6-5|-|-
TGTGCCAGCAGTTACCCGCACTCGTACCAAGAGACCCAGTACTTC
CASSYPHSYQETQYF
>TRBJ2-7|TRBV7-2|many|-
TGTGCCAGCAGCTTCCAGGGGCTAGCCCACTACGAGCAGTACTTC
CASSFQGLAHYEQYF
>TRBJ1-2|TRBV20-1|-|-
TGCAGTGCTCCGAGAGGAGCAGACTATGGCTACACCTTC
CSAPRGADYGYTF
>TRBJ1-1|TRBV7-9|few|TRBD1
TGTGCCAGCAGCTCCAAGACAGGGGACACTGAAGCTTTCTTT
CASSSKTGDTEAFF
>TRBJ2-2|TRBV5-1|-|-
TGCGCCAGCAGCTTGCGGCGGGCCACCACCGGGGAGCTGTTTTTT
CASSLRRATTGELFF
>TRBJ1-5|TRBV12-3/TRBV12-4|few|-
TGTGCCAGCAGTTTTAGGTCAGGGGGCAATCAGCCCCAGCATTTT
CASSFRSGGNQPQHF
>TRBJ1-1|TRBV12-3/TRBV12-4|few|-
TGTGCCAGCAGTTTAAGATCTCTCACTGAAGCTTTCTTT
CASSLRSLTEAFF
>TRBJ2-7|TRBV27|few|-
TGTGCCAGCGGTTTCGGGGTCTACGAGCAGTACTTC
CASGFGVYEQYF
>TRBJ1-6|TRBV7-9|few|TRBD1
TGTGCCAGCAGCTTAGGGACAGGGGGCTTTAATTCACCCCTCCACTTT
CASSLGTGGFNSPLHF
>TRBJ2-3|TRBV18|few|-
TGTGCCAGCCCCGAACCTAGCACAGATACGCAGTATTTT
CASPEPSTDTQYF
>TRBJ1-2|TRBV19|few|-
TGTGCCAGTAGTCCGGACGGACGAAACTATGGCTACACCTTC
CASSPDGRNYGYTF
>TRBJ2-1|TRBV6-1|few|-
TGTGCCAGCAGGGCGGGGTATAGCTCCTACAATGAGCAGTTCTTC
CASRAGYSSYNEQFF
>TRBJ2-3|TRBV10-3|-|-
TGTGCCATCAGTTACGAAGATACGCAGTATTTT
CAISYEDTQYF
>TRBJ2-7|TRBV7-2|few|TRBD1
TGTGCCAGCAGCTTAATGGACAGGGGGACCTACGAGCAGTACTTC
CASSLMDRGTYEQYF
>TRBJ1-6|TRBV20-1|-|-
TGCAGTGGGGGCTCCTATAATTCACCCCTCCACTTT
CSGGSYNSPLHF
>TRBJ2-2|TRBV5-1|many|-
TGCGCCAGCGGGGGAGATAACACCGGGGAGCTGTTTTTT
CASGGDNTGELFF
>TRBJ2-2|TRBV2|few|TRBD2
TGTGCCAGCAGAAGCGGGGGGGCCTTCACCGGGGAGCTGTTTTTT
CASRSGGAFTGELFF
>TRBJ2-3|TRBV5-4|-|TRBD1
TGTGCCAGCAGCTTGGGTAGTTCCTGGGACAGGGCAGATACGCAGTATTTT
CASSLGSSWDRADTQYF
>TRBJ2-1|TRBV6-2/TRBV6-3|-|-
TGTGCCAGCAGCCAGACTCTTAGCTCCTACAATGAGCAGTTCTTC
CASSQTLSSYNEQFF
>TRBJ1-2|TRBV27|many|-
TGTGCCAGCAGTTTGATAGGAGGGACCCTCTATGGCTACACCTTC
CASSLIGGTLYGYTF
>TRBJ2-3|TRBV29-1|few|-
TGCAGCGCTGGGGGGGCTAGCGGCCGCACAGATACGCAGTATTTT
CSAGGASGRTDTQYF
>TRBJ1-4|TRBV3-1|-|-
TGTGCCAGCAGCCAAGGTCCGTTTCAAAAACTGTTTTTT
CASSQGPFQKLFF
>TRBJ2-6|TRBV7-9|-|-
TGTGCCAGCAGCGAGAGACAGATTTTGGGGGCCAACGTCCTGACTTTC
CASSERQILGANVLTF
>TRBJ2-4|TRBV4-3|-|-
TGCGCCAGCAGCCAAGATCTCTCTGGGACAAACATTCAGTACTTC
CASSQDLSGTNIQYF
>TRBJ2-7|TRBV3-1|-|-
TGTGCCAGCAGCCAAGAAGCCGACAGGCCCTACGAGCAGTACTTC
CASSQEADRPYEQYF
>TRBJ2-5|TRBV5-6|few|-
TGTGCCAGCAGCTTGCGAGTAGCGCCCGGGGGATGGGAGACCCAGTACTTC
CASSLRVAPGGWETQYF
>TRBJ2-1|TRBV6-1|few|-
TGTGCCAGCAGTGTTTTGCCGGGCATTTCGCAGTTCTTC
CASSVLPGISQFF
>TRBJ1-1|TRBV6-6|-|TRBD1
TGTGCCAGCGGGGGACAGGGGGGGACTGAAGCTTTCTTT
CASGGQGGTEAFF
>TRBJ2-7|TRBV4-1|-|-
TGCGCCAGCAGAGAAAGACCCGGGAGCGAGCAGTACTTC
CASRERPGSEQYF
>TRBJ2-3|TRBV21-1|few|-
TGTGCCAGCACCCGACTATCGTCAAGGGGGCGCGCAGATACGCAGTATTTT
CASTRLSSRGRADTQYF
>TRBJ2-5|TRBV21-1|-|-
TGTGCCAGCAGGTCCCAGTACTTC
CASRSQYF
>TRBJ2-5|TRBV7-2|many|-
TGTGCCAGCAGTTTGACGGAGACCCAGTACTTC
CASSLTETQYF
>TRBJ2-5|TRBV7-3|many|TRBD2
TGTGCCAGCAGCTTAACCGGGGGGAGTTCTCGGGAGACCCAGTACTTC
CASSLTGGSSRETQYF
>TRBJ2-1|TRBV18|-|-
TGTGCCAGCTCACGCAAAGCCAGTAGCTCCTACAATGAGCAGTTCTTC
CASSRKASSSYNEQFF
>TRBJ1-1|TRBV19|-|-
TGTGCCAGTAGTTTCGGGGGGGTTTACTCTGAAGCTTTCTTT
CASSFGGVYSEAFF
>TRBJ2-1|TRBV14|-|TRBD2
TGTGCCAGCAGCCAAGGGATAGCGGGGTACTACAATGAGCAGTTCTTC
CASSQGIAGYYNEQFF
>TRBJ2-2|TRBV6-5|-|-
TGTGCCAGCAGTTTAGAGCAGGGAGAAACCGGGGAGCTGTTTTTT
CASSLEQGETGELFF
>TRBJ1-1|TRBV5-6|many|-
TGTGCCAGCAGCTTGGGCATCCAGGCAGGGAACACTGAAGCTTTCTTT
CASSLGIQAGNTEAFF
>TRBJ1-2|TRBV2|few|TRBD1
TGTGCCAGCAGTAGGACAGGGGTCAACTATGGCTACACCTTC
CASSRTGVNYGYTF
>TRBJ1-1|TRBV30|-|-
TGTGCCTGGAGTGTTACAGGGTACGCTGAAGCTTTCTTT
CAWSVTGYAEAFF
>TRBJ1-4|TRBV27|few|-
TGTGCCAGCAGCTCACCAGGGCGTTCGGGGTTAGGTGAAAAACTGTTTTTT
CASSSPGRSGLGEKLFF
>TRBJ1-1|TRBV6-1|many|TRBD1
TGTGCCAGCACCGAGGACAGGTTGAACACTGAAGCTTTCTTT
CASTEDRLNTEAFF
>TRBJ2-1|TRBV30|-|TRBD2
TGTGCCTGGAGTGTCACACTAGCGGGGGGTCCCTACAATGAGCAGTTCTTC
CAWSVTLAGGPYNEQFF
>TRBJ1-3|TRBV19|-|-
TGTGCCAGTAGAACCACTTCCTCTGGAAACACCATATATTTT
CASRTTSSGNTIYF
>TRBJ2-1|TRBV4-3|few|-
TGCGCCAGCAGCCAAGATCGGTCCAGCAATGAGCAGTTCTTC
CASSQDRSSNEQFF
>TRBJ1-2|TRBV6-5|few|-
TGTGCCAGCAGTTACTCAAACCGGGACAACTATGGCTACACCTTC
CASSYSNRDNYGYTF